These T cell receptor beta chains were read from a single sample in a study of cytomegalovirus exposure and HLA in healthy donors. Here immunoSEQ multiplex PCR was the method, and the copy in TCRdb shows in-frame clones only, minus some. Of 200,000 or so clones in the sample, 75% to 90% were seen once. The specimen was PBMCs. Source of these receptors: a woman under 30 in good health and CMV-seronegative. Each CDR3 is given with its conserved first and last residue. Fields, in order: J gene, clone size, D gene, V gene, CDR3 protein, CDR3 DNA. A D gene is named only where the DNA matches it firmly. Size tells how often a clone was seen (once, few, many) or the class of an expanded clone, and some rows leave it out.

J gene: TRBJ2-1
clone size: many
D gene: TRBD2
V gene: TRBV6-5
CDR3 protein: CASSYGTNNEQFF
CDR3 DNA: TGTGCCAGCAGTTATGGGACTAACAATGAGCAGTTCTTC

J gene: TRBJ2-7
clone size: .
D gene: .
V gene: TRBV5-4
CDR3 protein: CASSSDLLPYEQYF
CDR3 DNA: TGTGCCAGCAGCTCAGACTTATTACCCTACGAGCAGTACTTC

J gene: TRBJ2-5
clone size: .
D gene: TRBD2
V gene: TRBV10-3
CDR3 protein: CAISEPREVKETQYF
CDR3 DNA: TGTGCCATCAGTGAGCCCCGGGAGGTGAAAGAGACCCAGTACTTC

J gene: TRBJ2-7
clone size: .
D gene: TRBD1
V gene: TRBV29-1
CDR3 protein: CSVGTGTYEQYF
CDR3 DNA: TGCAGCGTAGGGACAGGGACCTACGAGCAGTACTTC

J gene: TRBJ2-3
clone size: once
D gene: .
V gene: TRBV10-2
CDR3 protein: CASSEGLSTDTQYF
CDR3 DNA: TGCGCCAGCAGTGAGGGCCTTAGCACAGATACGCAGTATTTT

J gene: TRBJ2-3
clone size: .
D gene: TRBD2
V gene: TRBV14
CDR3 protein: CASSPGTISTDTQYF
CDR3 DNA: TGTGCCAGCAGCCCCGGGACTATTAGCACAGATACGCAGTATTTT

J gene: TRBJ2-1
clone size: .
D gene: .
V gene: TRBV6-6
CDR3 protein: CASGGGGHNEQFF
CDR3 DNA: TGTGCCAGCGGGGGGGGCGGTCACAATGAGCAGTTCTTC

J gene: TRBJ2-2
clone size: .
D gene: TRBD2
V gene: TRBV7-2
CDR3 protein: CASSVSGRYTGELFF
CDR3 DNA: TGTGCCAGCAGCGTTAGCGGGAGATACACCGGGGAGCTGTTTTTT

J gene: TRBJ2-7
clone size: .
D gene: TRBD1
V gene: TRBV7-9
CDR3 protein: CASSLGQGDYEQYF
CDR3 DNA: TGTGCCAGCAGCTTAGGACAGGGCGACTACGAGCAGTACTTC

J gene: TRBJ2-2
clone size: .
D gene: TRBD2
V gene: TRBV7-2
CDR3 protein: CASSFSGGAVTGELFF
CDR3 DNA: TGTGCCAGCAGCTTTAGCGGGGGGGCCGTCACCGGGGAGCTGTTTTTT

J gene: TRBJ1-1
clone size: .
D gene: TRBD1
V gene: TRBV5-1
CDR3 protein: CASSFPFQTGGGTEAFF
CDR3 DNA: TGCGCCAGCAGCTTCCCATTCCAAACAGGGGGAGGCACTGAAGCTTTCTTT

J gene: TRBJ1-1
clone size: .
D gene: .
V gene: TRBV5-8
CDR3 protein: CASSLLWSGNTEAFF
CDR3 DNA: TGTGCCAGCAGCTTGCTCTGGTCGGGGAACACTGAAGCTTTCTTT

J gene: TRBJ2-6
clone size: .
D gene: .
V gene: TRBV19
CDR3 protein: CASSIEAGTAFPGANVLTF
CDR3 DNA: TGTGCCAGTAGTATAGAGGCGGGGACAGCATTCCCTGGGGCCAACGTCCTGACTTTC

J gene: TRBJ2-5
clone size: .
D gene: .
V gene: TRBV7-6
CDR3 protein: CASSYLAQETQYF
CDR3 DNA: TGTGCCAGCAGCTACTTAGCCCAAGAGACCCAGTACTTC

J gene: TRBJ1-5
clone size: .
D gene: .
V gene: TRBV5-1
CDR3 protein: CASSLEGLNNQPQHF
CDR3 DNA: TGCGCCAGCAGCTTGGAGGGGTTGAACAATCAGCCCCAGCATTTT

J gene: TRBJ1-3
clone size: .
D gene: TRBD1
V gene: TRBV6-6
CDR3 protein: CASSPGQATGNTIYF
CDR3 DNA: TGTGCCAGCAGTCCCGGACAGGCGACTGGAAACACCATATATTTT

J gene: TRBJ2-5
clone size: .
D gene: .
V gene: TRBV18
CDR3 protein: CASSPGGQETQYF
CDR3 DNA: TGTGCCAGCTCACCCGGAGGCCAAGAGACCCAGTACTTC

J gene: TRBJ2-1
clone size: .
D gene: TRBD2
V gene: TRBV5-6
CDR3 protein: CAVTSGGLSYEQFF
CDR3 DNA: TGTGCGGTAACTAGCGGGGGGTTAAGCTATGAGCAGTTCTTC

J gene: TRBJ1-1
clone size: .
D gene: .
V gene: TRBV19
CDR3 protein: CASSNWATTAFF
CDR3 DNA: TGTGCCAGTAGTAATTGGGCTACAACGGCTTTCTTT

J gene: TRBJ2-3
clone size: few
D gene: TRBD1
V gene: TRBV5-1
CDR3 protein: CASSLGQGMDTQYF
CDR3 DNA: TGCGCCAGCAGCTTGGGACAGGGCATGGATACGCAGTATTTT

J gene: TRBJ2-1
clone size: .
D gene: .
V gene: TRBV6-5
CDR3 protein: CASSFSSLQFF
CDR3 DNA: TGTGCCAGCAGTTTCTCCTCCCTTCAGTTCTTC

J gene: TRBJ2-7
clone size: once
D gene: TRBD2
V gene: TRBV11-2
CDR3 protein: CASSFGGASYEQYF
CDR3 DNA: TGTGCCAGCAGCTTCGGGGGGGCATCCTACGAGCAGTACTTC